The present T cell receptor (beta chain) was sequenced within a study of blood T cell repertoires in COVID-19. For the study at large: Samples taken during acute and convalescent COVID-19 were collected in the United States, Italy and Spain. T cells, B-cell-depleted T cells, or PBMCs supplied cDNA or gDNA.

As handled by the study authors: Nucleated cell number was recorded as an estimate derived from reference gene primer amplification. Produced via immunoSEQ multiplex PCR; TCRdb's table is partial and in-frame only. V and J calls and clone size come straight from that table; D and trimming were deduced from the DNA. The table lists almost 200,000 clones, more than 75% of them singletons. Seattle cases were enrolled at active infection and followed longitudinally. CDR3 size: 13 residues. The J segment lost 6 bases and the V segment lost 5 bases, leaving 2 bases of the junction unmatched. Germline CDR1 SGDLS, CDR2 YYNGEE. This clone was found once.

The sample comprised peripheral blood. V and J are TRBV9 and TRBJ2-3; TRBD2 matches 11 bases. The clonotype comes from a woman aged 40 to 50 with COVID-19, enrolled during active disease. CDR3 sequence (DNA): TGTGCCAGCAGGACTAGCGGGATTGATACGCAGTATTTT. Amino acids: CASRTSGIDTQYF.